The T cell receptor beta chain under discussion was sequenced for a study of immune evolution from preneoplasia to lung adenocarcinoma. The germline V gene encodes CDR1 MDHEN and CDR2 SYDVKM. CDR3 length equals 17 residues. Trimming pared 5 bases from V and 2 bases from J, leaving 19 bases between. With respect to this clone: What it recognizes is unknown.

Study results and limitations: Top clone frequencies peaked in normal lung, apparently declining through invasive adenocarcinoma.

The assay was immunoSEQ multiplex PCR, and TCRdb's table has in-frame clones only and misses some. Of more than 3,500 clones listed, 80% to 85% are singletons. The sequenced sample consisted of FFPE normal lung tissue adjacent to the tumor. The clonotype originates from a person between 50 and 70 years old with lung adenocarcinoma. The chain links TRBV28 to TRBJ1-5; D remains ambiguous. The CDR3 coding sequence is TGTGCCAGCAGTCCGATCGAATGGACCTCGGGCAATCAGCCCCAGCATTTT. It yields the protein CASSPIEWTSGNQPQHF.